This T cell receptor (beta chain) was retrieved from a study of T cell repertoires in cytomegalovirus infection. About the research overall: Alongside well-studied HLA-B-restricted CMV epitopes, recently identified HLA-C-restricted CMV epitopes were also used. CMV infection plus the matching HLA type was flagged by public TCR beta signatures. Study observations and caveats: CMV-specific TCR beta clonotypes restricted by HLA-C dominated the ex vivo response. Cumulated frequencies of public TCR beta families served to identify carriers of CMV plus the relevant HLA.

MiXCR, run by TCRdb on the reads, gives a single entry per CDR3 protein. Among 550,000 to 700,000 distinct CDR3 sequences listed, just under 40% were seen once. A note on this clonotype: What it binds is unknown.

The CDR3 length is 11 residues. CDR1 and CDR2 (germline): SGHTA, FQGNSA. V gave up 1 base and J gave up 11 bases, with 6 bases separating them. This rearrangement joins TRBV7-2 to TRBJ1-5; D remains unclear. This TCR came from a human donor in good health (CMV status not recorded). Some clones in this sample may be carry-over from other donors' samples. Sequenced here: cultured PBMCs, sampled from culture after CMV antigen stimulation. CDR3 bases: TGTGCCAGCAGCTTAGTAGGGACCCAGCATTTT. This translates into CASSLVGTQHF.